This T cell receptor (beta chain) was identified during a study of T cells in Graves' hyperthyroidism and ophthalmopathy. Amplification of TCR beta CDR3 regions was performed using RNA transcripts as template. First-round RT-PCR targeting the TCR CDR3 was performed with the HTBI primer set. MiXCR was run by TCRdb on the multiplex PCR reads, yielding one entry per CDR3 protein. Seen here are fewer than 450,000 distinct CDR3 sequences, about 18% observed once, and the top ten hold about 38%. The V gene lost 4 bases and the J gene lost 7 bases, with 7 bases spanning the gap. Germline assignment: CDR1 MDHEN and CDR2 SYDVKM. The CDR3 runs to 11 residues. This clonotype was picked up many times.

The rearrangement uses TRBV28 and TRBJ1-2; no firm D call. The clonotype originates from a man aged 18 to 30 with Graves' ophthalmopathy. Sequences were obtained from blood. CDR3 bases: TGTGCCAGCAGTTCCGTCCGTGGCTACACCTTC. It specifies CASSSVRGYTF.